The clone carrying this T cell receptor (beta chain) was observed once. Its antigen is still unknown. Distinct nucleotide sequences in the sample also encode this CDR3. Surgery cases with the highest brain T cell transcript signatures were chosen for sequencing. Before surgery, patients took at least one anti-epileptic drug. Generated by immunoSEQ multiplex PCR, the TCRdb table keeps only in-frame clones and is missing some. The data contain roughly 120,000 clones, roughly 94% of them singletons. This sample is part of a study of brain T cells in children with intractable seizures. Notes on the study in general: Only CDR3 sequence similarity suggested viral specificity, without known HCMV serostatus.

The CDR3 has 12 residues. V was cut by 3 bases and J by 5 bases, with 7 bases left in between. Germline V gene data show CDR1 as SNHLY and CDR2 as FYNNEI. The sequences come from peripheral blood, collected at surgery. The clonotype originates from a boy under three years old with hemimegalencephaly and intractable seizures. The chain has TRBV2 and TRBJ2-5; possibly TRBD2 for D (5 bases). The CDR3 region has the DNA TGTGCCAGCAGTGAGGGCGGGGAGACCCAGTACTTC. Protein: CASSEGGETQYF.